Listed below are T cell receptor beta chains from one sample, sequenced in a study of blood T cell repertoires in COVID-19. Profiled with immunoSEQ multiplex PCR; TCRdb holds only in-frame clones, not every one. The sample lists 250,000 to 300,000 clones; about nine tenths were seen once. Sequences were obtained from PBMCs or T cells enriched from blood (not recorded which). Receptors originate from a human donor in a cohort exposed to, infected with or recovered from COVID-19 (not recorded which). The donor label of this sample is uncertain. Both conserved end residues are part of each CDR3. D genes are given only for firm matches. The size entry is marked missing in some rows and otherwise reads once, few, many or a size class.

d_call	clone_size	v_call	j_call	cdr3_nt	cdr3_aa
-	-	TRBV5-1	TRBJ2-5	TGCGCCAGCACCCCAACCACGGGGGGCCCATGGGAGACCCAGTACTTC	CASTPTTGGPWETQYF
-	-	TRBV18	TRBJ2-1	TGTGCCAGCTCACCACCGTTAGGGGTGCCCTCCTACAATGAGCAGTTCTTC	CASSPPLGVPSYNEQFF
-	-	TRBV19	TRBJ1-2	TGTGCCAGTAGTATCCCCCCGGGTGGCTACACCTTC	CASSIPPGGYTF
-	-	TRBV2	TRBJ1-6	TGTGCCAGCAGTGGACGGGAAAATTCACCCCTCCACTTT	CASSGRENSPLHF
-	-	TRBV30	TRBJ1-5	TGTGCCTGGTCCGGAGGGCTCGAGCAGCCCCAGCATTTT	CAWSGGLEQPQHF
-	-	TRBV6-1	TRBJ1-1	TGTGCCAGCGGTGACCTCGGGAACACTGAAGCTTTCTTT	CASGDLGNTEAFF
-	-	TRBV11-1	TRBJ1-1	TGTGCCAGCAGCTTAATGGAGGGAAACACTGAAGCTTTCTTT	CASSLMEGNTEAFF
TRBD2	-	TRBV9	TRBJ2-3	TGTGCCAGCAGCGTAGATCTGGGGGGGGCAGATACGCAGTATTTT	CASSVDLGGADTQYF
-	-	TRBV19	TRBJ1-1	TGTGCCAGTACCCCCCCCGGGGGGATGAACACTGAAGCTTTCTTT	CASTPPGGMNTEAFF
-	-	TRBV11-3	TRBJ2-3	TGTGCCAGCAGCTTAGGGGCCCGTGGTAGCACAGATACGCAGTATTTT	CASSLGARGSTDTQYF
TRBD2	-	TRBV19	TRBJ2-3	TGTGCCAGTAGTAGACGGGGGGGCCGAGGCACAGATACGCAGTATTTT	CASSRRGGRGTDTQYF
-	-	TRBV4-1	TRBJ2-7	TGCGCCAGCAGCCAAGAACGAGGGAGCTCCTACGAGCAGTACTTC	CASSQERGSSYEQYF
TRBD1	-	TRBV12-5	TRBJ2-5	TGTGCTAGTGGTACCGGACAGGGCCAAGAGACCCAGTACTTC	CASGTGQGQETQYF
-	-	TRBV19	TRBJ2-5	TGTGCCAGTAGTCCCACTAGTACGGTGATCGAGACCCAGTACTTC	CASSPTSTVIETQYF
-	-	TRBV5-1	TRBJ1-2	TGCGCCAGCAGCTTGGTTCAGGGAAGCTATGGCTACACCTTC	CASSLVQGSYGYTF
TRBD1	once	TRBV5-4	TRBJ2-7	TGTGCCAGCAGCTTCCGACAGGGGGAGCAGTACTTC	CASSFRQGEQYF
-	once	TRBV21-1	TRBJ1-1	TGTGCCAGCAGCAAACTCAAAGGACAGGGCCCTTTGGATTATTGGAACACTGAAGCTTTCTTT	CASSKLKGQGPLDYWNTEAFF
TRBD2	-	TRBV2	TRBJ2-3	TGTGCCAGCAGTGTCCCTCTAGCGGGGGTTACAGATACGCAGTATTTT	CASSVPLAGVTDTQYF
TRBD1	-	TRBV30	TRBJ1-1	TGTGCCTGGGGCCACGGGACAGGTGAAGCTTTCTTT	CAWGHGTGEAFF
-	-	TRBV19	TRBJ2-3	TGTGCCAGTAGTCCCGGTGGTCTCGGGGGTTCGCAGTATTTT	CASSPGGLGGSQYF
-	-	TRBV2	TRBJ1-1	TGTGCCAGCAGTCGACAGAACACTGAAGCTTTCTTT	CASSRQNTEAFF
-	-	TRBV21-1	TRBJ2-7	TGTGCCAGCAGCCCCACTAGCGAGGTCTACGAGCAGTACTTC	CASSPTSEVYEQYF
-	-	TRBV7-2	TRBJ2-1	TGTGCCAGCAGCCAAGAGGCCGAGTCGTACAATGAGCAGTTCTTC	CASSQEAESYNEQFF
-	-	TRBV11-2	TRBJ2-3	TGTGCCAGCAGCCCCTCCAGGGGAGATCTGTATTTT	CASSPSRGDLYF
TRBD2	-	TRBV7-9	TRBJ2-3	TGTGCCAGCAGCCCCCGGGCCCGACTAGCGGGGGCTGATGGTACGCAGTATTTT	CASSPRARLAGADGTQYF
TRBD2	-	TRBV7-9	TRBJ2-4	TGTGCCAGCAGCTTCGGGGGGACCAAAAACATTCAGTACTTC	CASSFGGTKNIQYF
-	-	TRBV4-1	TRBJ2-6	TGCGCCAGCAGCTCACGGACAGTAAGCTCTGGGGCCAACGTCCTGACTTTC	CASSSRTVSSGANVLTF
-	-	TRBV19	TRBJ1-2	TGTGCCAGTAGTATGGGGGCTGTGACCTATGGCTACACCTTC	CASSMGAVTYGYTF
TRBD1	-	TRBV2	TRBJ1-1	TGTGCCAGCAGGTGGACAGGGGGCGATCACACTGAAGCTTTCTTT	CASRWTGGDHTEAFF